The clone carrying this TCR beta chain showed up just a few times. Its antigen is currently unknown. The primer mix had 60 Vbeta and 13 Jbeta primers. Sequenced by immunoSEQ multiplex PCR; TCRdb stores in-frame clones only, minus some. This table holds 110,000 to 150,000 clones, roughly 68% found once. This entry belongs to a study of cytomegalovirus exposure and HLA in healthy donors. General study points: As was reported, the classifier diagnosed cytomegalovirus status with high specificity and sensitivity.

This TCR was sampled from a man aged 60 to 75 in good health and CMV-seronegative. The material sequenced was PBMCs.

The CDR3 region is CASSLESTSGSKETQYF. In DNA form, the CDR3 reads TGTGCCAGCAGCTTAGAAAGTACTAGCGGGAGCAAAGAGACCCAGTACTTC. The gene calls are TRBV7-2 and TRBJ2-5, with 11 bases identical to TRBD2. The trim removed 1 base at V and 3 bases at J, leaving 7 bases unmatched. Germline lookup yields CDR1 SGHTA and CDR2 FQGNSA. This CDR3 comprises 17 residues.